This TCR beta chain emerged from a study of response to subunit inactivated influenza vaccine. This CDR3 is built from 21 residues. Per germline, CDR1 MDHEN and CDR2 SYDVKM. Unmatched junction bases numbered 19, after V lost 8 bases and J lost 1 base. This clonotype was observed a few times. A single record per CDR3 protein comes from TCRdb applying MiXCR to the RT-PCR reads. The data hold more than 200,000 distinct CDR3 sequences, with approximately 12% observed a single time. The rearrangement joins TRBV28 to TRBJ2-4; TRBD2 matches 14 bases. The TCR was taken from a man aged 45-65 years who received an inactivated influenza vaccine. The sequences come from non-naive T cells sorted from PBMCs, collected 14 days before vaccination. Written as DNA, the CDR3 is TGTGCCAGCGCATGGCCCTTTAGACTAGCGGGAGGGCCCGCGGCCAAAAACATTCAGTACTTC. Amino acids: CASAWPFRLAGGPAAKNIQYF. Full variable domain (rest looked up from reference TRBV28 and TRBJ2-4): DVKVTQSSRYLVKRTGEKVFLECVQDMDHENMFWYRQDPGLGLRLIYFSYDVKMKEKGDIPEGYSVSREKKERFSLILESASTNQTSMYLCASAWPFRLAGGPAAKNIQYFGAGTRLSVL.